This TCR beta chain was captured by sequencing in a study of blood T cell repertoires in COVID-19. Generated by immunoSEQ multiplex PCR, the TCRdb table keeps only in-frame clones and is missing some. The table lists over 75,000 clones, roughly 80% of them singletons, with roughly 10% in the top ten. Germline-derived CDR1 and CDR2 are SGHRS and YFSETQ. The CDR3 loop spans 15 amino acids. Trimming removed 2 bases from V and 1 base from J; junction bases left unmatched: 2. This clone was observed a few times. The TCR sequence derives from a man aged 65-85 years with acute or convalescent COVID-19. The chain recombines TRBV5-1 with TRBJ2-2, with 7 bases lining up with TRBD1. Sequenced: peripheral blood. In nucleotides, the CDR3 is TGCGCCAGCAGCTTACAGGGGATGAACACCGGGGAGCTGTTTTTT. Translated, it gives CASSLQGMNTGELFF.